Listed below are T cell receptor beta chains from one sample, sequenced in a study of response to subunit inactivated influenza vaccine. TCRdb ran MiXCR on the RT-PCR reads and lists one entry per CDR3 protein. The profile covers about 520,000 distinct CDR3 sequences, with roughly 23% appearing a single time and 1.5% to 2% taken by the ten largest. The input for sequencing was CD4+ T cells sorted from PBMCs, taken approximately 5 days after vaccination. The origin of the receptors is a man between 45 and 60 years old who received an inactivated influenza vaccine. The CDR3 runs from the conserved cysteine through the conserved F or W. Fields, in order: D gene, J gene, clone size, V gene, CDR3 DNA, CDR3 protein. The D gene is left open where the match is weak. Expanded clones get a size class; other rows say once, few or many, or leave the size out.

>-|TRBJ1-2|few|TRBV15
TGTGCCACCAGCAATGGGAATGGCTACACCTTC
CATSNGNGYTF
>-|TRBJ2-5|few|TRBV12-3/TRBV12-4
TGTGCCAGCAGCGGACCAAAAATAGAGACCCAGTACTTC
CASSGPKIETQYF
>-|TRBJ1-5|few|TRBV4-3
TGCGCCAGCAGCCAGGATGGACAGAGCAATCAGCCCCAGCATTTT
CASSQDGQSNQPQHF
>-|TRBJ2-7|few|TRBV28
TGTGCCAGCAGTTCAAACGGCGGGGGCACCTACGAGCAGTACTTC
CASSSNGGGTYEQYF
>TRBD2|TRBJ2-5|-|TRBV7-2
TGTGCCAGCAGCCAACTAGCGGGAGGATCCGAGACCCAGTACTTC
CASSQLAGGSETQYF
>-|TRBJ2-6|-|TRBV6-2/TRBV6-3
TGTGCCGTCTCTGGGGCCAACGTCCTGACTTTC
CAVSGANVLTF
>TRBD2|TRBJ2-7|-|TRBV7-2
TGTGCCAGCAGCTTAGAGGGACTAGCGGGAGTCGAGCAGTACTTC
CASSLEGLAGVEQYF
>TRBD1|TRBJ1-2|-|TRBV29-1
TGCAGCGTGATGGACAGGGAGTATGGCTACACCTTC
CSVMDREYGYTF
>TRBD2|TRBJ2-5|many|TRBV29-1
TGCAGCGTTGCACTAGCGGGGGCCCCACCCCAGTACTTC
CSVALAGAPPQYF
>-|TRBJ2-3|few|TRBV20-1
TGCAGTGCAACCCGTACGGGAACAGATACGCAGTATTTT
CSATRTGTDTQYF
>-|TRBJ2-7|-|TRBV7-6
TGTGCCAGCAGCTGGGGGTCAGGGTCTCGCGGGGTCTTGTACGAGCAGTACTTC
CASSWGSGSRGVLYEQYF
>-|TRBJ2-3|-|TRBV7-8
TGTGCTAGCAGCTTGATGTTGGGGACTAGCACAGATACGCAGTATTTT
CASSLMLGTSTDTQYF
>-|TRBJ2-7|-|TRBV6-2/TRBV6-3
TGTGCCAGCAGATACACACTACAGGGCTCCTACGAGCAGTACTTC
CASRYTLQGSYEQYF
>-|TRBJ2-1|many|TRBV29-1
TGCAGCGTTCCAGCAGGGGTAGCGGCATCTTACAATGAGCAGTTCTTC
CSVPAGVAASYNEQFF
>-|TRBJ2-1|-|TRBV7-9
TGTGCCAGCAGCTCCATAGGGGATGAGCAGTTCTTC
CASSSIGDEQFF
>-|TRBJ1-2|few|TRBV15
TGTGCCACCAGCAGAGAAGGTGGGGGAGGCTATGGCTACACCTTC
CATSREGGGGYGYTF
>-|TRBJ2-3|-|TRBV6-5
TGTGCCAGCAGTTACTCTCTCACAGGGAGCACAGATACGCAGTATTTT
CASSYSLTGSTDTQYF
>-|TRBJ2-5|-|TRBV20-1
TGCAGTGCAACCGGGATGATCCAAGAGACCCAGTACTTC
CSATGMIQETQYF
>-|TRBJ2-1|many|TRBV20-1
TGCAGTGCTCACCGACAGGGGACTAGGCAGTTCTTC
CSAHRQGTRQFF
>-|TRBJ2-2|-|TRBV6-2/TRBV6-3
TGTGCCAGCAATGTGGGGGCGAACACCGGGGAGCTGTTTTTT
CASNVGANTGELFF
>-|TRBJ2-3|-|TRBV24-1
TGTGCCACCGCTCCGGGACGGCGGTCGGATACGCAGTATTTT
CATAPGRRSDTQYF
>-|TRBJ2-5|-|TRBV7-2
TGTGCCAGCAGCCCCGGGTCCTCTTGGGGGAAGACCCAGTACTTC
CASSPGSSWGKTQYF
>-|TRBJ1-1|-|TRBV6-5
TGTGCCAGCAGTGACTCGTTCGGGATGAACACTGAAGCTTTCTTT
CASSDSFGMNTEAFF
>-|TRBJ1-1|few|TRBV4-2
TGTGCCAGCAGCCAAGAAAGTAAGGGGGCTGAAGCTTTCTTT
CASSQESKGAEAFF
>-|TRBJ1-5|-|TRBV10-3
TGTGCCATCAGTGTCGACACAAATCAGCCCCAGCATTTT
CAISVDTNQPQHF
>-|TRBJ2-1|-|TRBV4-2
TGTGCCAGCAGCCAAGATATTGCGGGATCCTACAATGAGCAGTTCTTC
CASSQDIAGSYNEQFF
>-|TRBJ2-2|few|TRBV6-5
TGTGCCAGCAGTTCCCGGCTGGACCTGAACACCGGGGAGCTGTTTTTT
CASSSRLDLNTGELFF
>TRBD2|TRBJ2-7|-|TRBV20-1
TGCAGTGCCGAAGGACTAGCGGGTGACTACGAGCAGTACTTC
CSAEGLAGDYEQYF
>-|TRBJ2-3|few|TRBV11-2
TGTGCCAGCAGCTTAGGGTTGAGGGCAGATACGCAGTATTTT
CASSLGLRADTQYF
>TRBD1|TRBJ2-7|once|TRBV11-1
TGTGCCAGCAGCTTGATCTCGGACAGGGGGACCTACGAGCAGTACTTC
CASSLISDRGTYEQYF
>-|TRBJ2-5|-|TRBV5-1
TGCGCCAGCAGCATCCAGGGGGGGCAAGAGACCCAGTACTTC
CASSIQGGQETQYF
>-|TRBJ2-1|few|TRBV5-1
TGCGCCAGCAGCTCCCAGGGGGGGACCTACAATGAGCAGTTCTTC
CASSSQGGTYNEQFF
>-|TRBJ1-2|few|TRBV6-1
TGTGCCGCAAGCGGCGGGAGATCCTATGGCTACACCTTC
CAASGGRSYGYTF
>-|TRBJ1-6|few|TRBV5-1
TGCGCCAGCAGCTTAGCTGACGGGTATAATTCACCCCTCCACTTT
CASSLADGYNSPLHF
>TRBD2|TRBJ2-3|few|TRBV6-5
TGTGCCAGCAGTTACGGGGCTAGCGGACGCACAGATACGCAGTATTTT
CASSYGASGRTDTQYF
>-|TRBJ1-5|few|TRBV7-2
TGTGCCAGCAGCTTAGTTGGGGTTGAGGGCAATCAGCCCCAGCATTTT
CASSLVGVEGNQPQHF
>-|TRBJ2-1|few|TRBV20-1
TGCAGTGCTAGGTTGCTAGGGAGTTACAATGAGCAGTTCTTC
CSARLLGSYNEQFF
>TRBD2|TRBJ2-1|-|TRBV12-3/TRBV12-4
TGTGCCAGCGGGACTAGCGTACATGAGCAGTTCTTC
CASGTSVHEQFF
>-|TRBJ1-2|few|TRBV4-3
TGCGCCAGCAGCCAAGACTTAGCTGACAGGATGGGCGGCTACACCTTC
CASSQDLADRMGGYTF
>TRBD1|TRBJ2-7|-|TRBV6-2/TRBV6-3
TGTGCCAGCAGTTACAGGGACAGCTTCCACTTC
CASSYRDSFHF
>-|TRBJ2-5|-|TRBV5-4
TGTGCCAGCAGATCGGGACTCCTAAAGGCTGAGACCCAGTACTTC
CASRSGLLKAETQYF
>-|TRBJ1-5|-|TRBV7-2
TGTGCCAGCAGCTTGATGGGGGCCTATCAGCCCCAGCATTTT
CASSLMGAYQPQHF
>-|TRBJ1-3|-|TRBV20-1
TGCAGTGCCCCAAAGGGACCCAAGGCTGGAAACACCATATATTTT
CSAPKGPKAGNTIYF
>-|TRBJ1-1|-|TRBV10-1
TGCGCCAGAGACCGCTTGGCCACTGAAGCTTTCTTT
CARDRLATEAFF
>TRBD2|TRBJ2-5|few|TRBV15
TGTGCCACCAGCAGCTGGGGACTATCCGAAGAGACCCAGTACTTC
CATSSWGLSEETQYF
>-|TRBJ1-1|few|TRBV6-5
TGTGCCAGCAGTTACGGGTCTCAGCGCACTGAAGCTTTCTTT
CASSYGSQRTEAFF
>TRBD1|TRBJ1-1|few|TRBV5-1
TGCGCCAGCAGCCCGAGGGGACAGGGGAACACTGAAGCTTTCTTT
CASSPRGQGNTEAFF